These 9 T cell receptor beta chains were sequenced from one sample in a study of CD8 T cells in ankylosing spondylitis. The study's findings and limits: Several highly homologous variants formed a TCR beta motif that appeared characteristic of ankylosing spondylitis blood.

No antigen is known for these receptors. TCRdb used MiXCR to reprocess the 5' RACE reads, holding one entry per CDR3 protein. The sample lists some 100,000 distinct CDR3 sequences; about 9% were seen once. Sequencing input: blood, either unsorted or a sorted T cell fraction (not recorded which). Every receptor here comes from a male donor with ankylosing spondylitis.

This clonotype appeared a few times. CDR3 nucleotide sequence: TGCAGCGTTGAAGGTAGTGTCCCGGGACAGGAGAACACCGGGGAGCTGTTTTTT. It yields the protein CSVEGSVPGQENTGELFF. This sequence joins TRBV29-1 and TRBJ2-2, with TRBD1 matching 8 bases. Germline CDR1 is SQVTM and CDR2 is ANQGSEA. Losses at the gene ends were 1 base for V and 1 base for J; bases not matched to a gene: 11. This CDR3 comprises 18 residues.

This clonotype was seen at least ten times. This rearrangement joins TRBV12-3 or TRBV12-4 to TRBJ2-4; D remains unclear. V gave up 6 bases and J gave up 1 base, with 4 bases separating them. The CDR3 loop spans 12 amino acids. The CDR3 DNA sequence: TGTGCCAGCAGGGACGCCAAAAACATTCAGTACTTC. This gives the protein CASRDAKNIQYF.

This clonotype was counted only a few times. The chain recombines TRBV12-3 or TRBV12-4 with TRBJ2-7, with TRBD1 as a possible D gene (6 bases). V dropped 0 bases and J dropped 3 bases, with 18 bases sitting between them. This CDR3 has 17 residues. This CDR3 reads CASSLAGAASSFYEQYF. The CDR3 nucleotides are TGTGCCAGCAGTTTAGCGGGGGCGGCGTCTAGTTTCTACGAGCAGTACTTC.

In its sample, this clonotype was seen many times. This sequence joins TRBV20-1 and TRBJ2-1; the match to TRBD2 covers 16 bases. In germline, CDR1 is DFQATT, CDR2 SNEGSKA (reference sequence). Losses at the gene ends were 5 bases for V and 5 bases for J; bases not matched to a gene: 6. The CDR3 is made up of 16 amino acids. CDR3 DNA: TGCAGTGCTGCCCGGGGACTAGCGGGAGGGGACAATGAGCAGTTCTTC. Translation gives CSAARGLAGGDNEQFF.

This clonotype was recorded many times. V usage is TRBV5-1 and J usage is TRBJ2-3; TRBD1 aligns across 8 bases. Germline V gene lookup returns CDR1 SGHRS and CDR2 YFSETQ. The CDR3 totals 16 residues. Unmatched junction bases numbered 7, after V lost 3 bases and J lost 1 base. For the CDR3, the DNA is TGCGCCAGCAGCTCCCCGGACAGGGAGGGCACAGATACGCAGTATTTT. Protein: CASSSPDREGTDTQYF.

The chain has TRBV2 and TRBJ1-1; 7 bases agree with TRBD1. The V gene's germline CDR1 is SNHLY and CDR2 FYNNEI. V dropped 10 bases and J dropped 1; count of bases not matched to a gene: 6. The CDR3 consists of 13 residues. The CDR3 protein is CATQPGGNTEAFF. The CDR3 bases are TGTGCCACCCAGCCAGGGGGGAACACTGAAGCTTTCTTT.

This clonotype has only a few counts. The rearrangement joins TRBV27 to TRBJ1-5; D is unclear. The CDR3 has 14 amino acids. V lost 1 base to trimming and J lost 4 bases, with 8 bases between them. The germline V gene has CDR1 MNHEY and CDR2 SMNVEV (reference sequence). In DNA form, the CDR3 reads TGTGCCAGCAGTTTATATCCCGCAAATCAGCCCCAGCATTTT. This gives the protein CASSLYPANQPQHF.

The table lists this clonotype with many counts. The chain employs TRBV2 and TRBJ2-5; D unresolved. Germline-derived CDR1 and CDR2 are SNHLY and FYNNEI. The CDR3 has 13 amino acids. V dropped 7 bases and J dropped 2 bases, with 11 bases sitting between them. The CDR3 loop is CASIAENQETQYF. CDR3 nucleotide sequence: TGTGCCAGCATTGCAGAGAATCAAGAGACCCAGTACTTC. Based on the CDR3 plus reference TRBV2 and TRBJ2-5, the full variable domain is EPEVTQTPSHQVTQMGQEVILRCVPISNHLYFYWYRQILGQKVEFLVSFYNNEISEKSEIFDDQFSVERPDGSNFTLKIRSTKLEDSAMYFCASIAENQETQYFGPGTRLLVL.

This clonotype has a handful of counts. V gene TRBV6-1 combines with J gene TRBJ1-1; 7 bases match TRBD1. Germline V gene lookup returns CDR1 MNHNS and CDR2 SASEGT. CDR3 length: 19 amino acids. V lost 1 base, J lost 0 bases, and 14 bases stayed unmatched. CDR3 loop: CASSEEPRDSEFLNTEAFF. The CDR3 nucleotides read TGTGCCAGCAGTGAAGAGCCTCGGGACAGCGAATTTTTGAACACTGAAGCTTTCTTT.